This T cell receptor beta chain emerged from a study of shared clonotypes between healthy human individuals. Study overall: CD4 naive cells filled three plates per donor, CD4 memory three, CD8 naive two and CD8 memory one. Study results and limitations: The sharing of 5% to 6.5% of naive CD4 clonotypes was seen across several donors.

Comments on this clone: The antigen remains undetermined.

CD4+ cell separation produced CD45RA+ naive and CD45RA-negative memory subsets. Produced via immunoSEQ multiplex PCR; TCRdb's table is partial and in-frame only. This sample has approximately 980,000 clones, with over 60% found just once. The sequence was obtained from a man aged 18-30 years in good health. Sequencing used memory CD4+ T cells sorted from blood. Documented subset: CD45RA-negative fraction.

The CDR3 region is CASRTGTGGYGYTF. The CDR3 DNA sequence: TGTGCCAGCAGGACCGGAACAGGGGGCTATGGCTACACCTTC. The chain joins TRBV28 to TRBJ1-2; TRBD1 matches 8 bases. V gave up 6 bases and J gave up 4 bases; unmatched junction bases: 7. Germline V gives CDR1 MDHEN, CDR2 SYDVKM. The CDR3 covers 14 residues.